This T cell receptor beta chain was sequenced during a study of blood T cells in healthy people across ages. Points from the study as a whole: Roughly linear declines in TCR beta diversity per million T cells occurred with age. Nothing was known about donor CMV status, and this possibly confounded expanded clonotype changes.

The sample holds many counts of this clonotype. The antigen is not known. The V end was cut by 5 bases, the J end by 2 bases, with 9 bases between. This CDR3 is 12 amino acids long. Germline-derived CDR1 and CDR2 are DFQATT and SNEGSKA (reference sequence). Combining a sample-barcoded 5' primer with a J-beta primer mix, a second PCR ran for roughly 7 to 12 cycles. TCRdb processed the 5' RACE reads anew with MiXCR; each CDR3 protein has one entry. The sample includes about 680,000 distinct CDR3 sequences, around 45% of them seen just once. PBMCs, at least 6.5 million per sample, were isolated. Samples each had at least 5 micrograms of total RNA extracted.

Material for sequencing was blood. The V and J genes are TRBV20-1 and TRBJ1-2; D ambiguous. The TCR comes from a woman aged 60 to 75 in good health. The CDR3 reads CSAQTPNYGYTF. The CDR3 nucleotides read TGCAGTGCTCAAACTCCCAACTATGGCTACACCTTC.